This entry features one T cell receptor (beta chain) sequence. The antigen is not known. This sample is drawn from a study of CXCR3-negative and CXCR3-positive naive CD8 T cells. General observations from the study: Naive subsets did not differ in surface CD5, and the authors estimated TCR strength using properties of the TRB CDR3. CXCR3-positive naive cells carried more hydrophobic TRB CDR3s than CXCR3-negative naive cells did. Cryopreserved cells showed partially decreased CXCR3 expression, and most assays used fresh PBMCs. Much lower diversity was found in memory CD8+ cells, while both naive subsets had comparably high diversity.

Libraries of TRB cDNA were made by 5' RACE and carried UMIs. For each CDR3 protein, TCRdb gives one entry from its re-call of the 5' RACE reads, without DNA. The table gives under 110,000 distinct CDR3 sequences; the top ten clones make up more than 0.3% of it. Sorts that each held approximately 300,000 cells were run in triplicate for every CD8+ T cell subset. Source material: naive CXCR3+ CD8+ T cells from blood. Subset noted: CD45RO-CCR7+CD27+CD95- naive CD8+ T cells expressing CXCR3 (TNR3+). The sequence was obtained from a human donor in good health. Some clones in this sample may be carry-over from other donors' samples.

The CDR3 protein is CASSQSNEQFF. V and J are TRBV6-6 and TRBJ2-1. CDR1 and CDR2 (germline): MNHNY, SVGAGI (reference sequence). The CDR3 contains 11 residues.